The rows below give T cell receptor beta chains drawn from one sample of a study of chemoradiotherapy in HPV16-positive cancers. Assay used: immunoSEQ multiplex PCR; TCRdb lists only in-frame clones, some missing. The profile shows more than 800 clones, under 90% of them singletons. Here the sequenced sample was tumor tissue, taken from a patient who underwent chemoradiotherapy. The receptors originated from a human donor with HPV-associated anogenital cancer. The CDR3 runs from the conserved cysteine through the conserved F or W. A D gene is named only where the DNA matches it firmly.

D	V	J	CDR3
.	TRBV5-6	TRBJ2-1	CASSLSRDDNEQFF
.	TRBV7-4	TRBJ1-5	CASSLAMRQGGNQPQHF
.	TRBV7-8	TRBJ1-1	CASSLGLLTEAFF
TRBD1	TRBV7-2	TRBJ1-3	CASRTGVPGNTIYF
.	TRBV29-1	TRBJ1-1	CSVNAWAGEAFF
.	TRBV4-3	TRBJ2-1	CASSQVMGGVYNEQFF
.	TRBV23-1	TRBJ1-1	CASSSRAEAFF
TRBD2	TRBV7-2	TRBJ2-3	CASSLRLAGGRDTQYF
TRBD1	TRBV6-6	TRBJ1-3	CASSYEGASGNTIYF
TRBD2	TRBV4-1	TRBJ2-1	CASSLGGDGRTNEQFF
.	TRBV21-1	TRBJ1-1	CASSTLLATQRTEAFF
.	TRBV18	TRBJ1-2	CASSPPGFYGYTF
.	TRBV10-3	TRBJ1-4	CAISDPGPGRGEKLFF
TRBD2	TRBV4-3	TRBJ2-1	CASSQEAGESYNEQFF
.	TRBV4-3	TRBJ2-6	CASSLARSGANVLTF
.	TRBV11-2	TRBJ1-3	CASSTNTRSSGNTIYF
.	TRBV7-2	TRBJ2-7	CASSPPGTYEQYF
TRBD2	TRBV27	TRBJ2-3	CASSHSASGEDTQYF
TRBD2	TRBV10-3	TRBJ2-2	CAINPGGRDTGELFF
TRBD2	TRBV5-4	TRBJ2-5	CASSLEGTRGQETQYF
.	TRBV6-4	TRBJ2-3	CASSERGGPDTQYF
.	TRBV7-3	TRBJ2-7	CASSLSPDPSYEQYF
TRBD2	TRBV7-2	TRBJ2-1	CASSLRGTSGSGEQFF
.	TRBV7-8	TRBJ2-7	CASSSTGELSNEQYF
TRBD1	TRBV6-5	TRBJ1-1	CASSQGEVNTEAFF
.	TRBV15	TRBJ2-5	CATSRERLQETQYF
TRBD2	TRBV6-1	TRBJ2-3	CASSEQAGGTDTQYF
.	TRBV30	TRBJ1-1	CAWSVLGKYTEAFF
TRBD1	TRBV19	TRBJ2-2	CASKEGQGNTGELFF
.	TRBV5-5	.	CASSLYDDEQYF